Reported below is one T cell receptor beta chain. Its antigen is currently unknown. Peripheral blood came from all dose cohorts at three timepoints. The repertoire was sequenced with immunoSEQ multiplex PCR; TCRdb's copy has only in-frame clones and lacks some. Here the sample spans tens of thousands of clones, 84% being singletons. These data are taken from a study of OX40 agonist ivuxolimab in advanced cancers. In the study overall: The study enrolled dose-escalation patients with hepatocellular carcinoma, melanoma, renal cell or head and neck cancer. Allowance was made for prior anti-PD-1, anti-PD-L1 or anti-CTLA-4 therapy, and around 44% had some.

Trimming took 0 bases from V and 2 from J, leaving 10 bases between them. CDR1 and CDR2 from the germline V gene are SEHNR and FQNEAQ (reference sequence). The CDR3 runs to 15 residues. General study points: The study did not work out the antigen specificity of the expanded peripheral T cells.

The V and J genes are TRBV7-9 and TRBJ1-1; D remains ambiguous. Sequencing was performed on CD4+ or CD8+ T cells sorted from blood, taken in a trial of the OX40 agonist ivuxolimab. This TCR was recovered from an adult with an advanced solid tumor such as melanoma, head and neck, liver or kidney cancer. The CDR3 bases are TGTGCCAGCAGCTTAGCGGGCCTGGATAACACTGAAGCTTTCTTT. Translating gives CASSLAGLDNTEAFF.